Following are 19 T cell receptor beta chains from one sample sequenced in a study of shared clonotypes between healthy human individuals. This table comes from immunoSEQ multiplex PCR, and its TCRdb copy is limited to in-frame clones, with some not included. The sample yields a few hundred thousand clones, 70% to 80% seen once. Input material: PBMCs. These receptor sequences come from a woman in her forties in good health. Some clones in this sample may be carry-over from other donors' samples.

This clone was counted only a few times. The chain combines TRBV7-3 with TRBJ2-1, with D tentatively TRBD2 (5 bases). Per the germline V gene, CDR1 is SGHTA and CDR2 is FQGTGA. This CDR3 is built from 13 residues. The germline V and J ends were trimmed by 2 bases and 10 bases, with 12 bases remaining between them. CDR3 bases: TGTGCCAGCAGCTTAGAGGGTAGAAGGGAGCAGTTCTTC. As protein: CASSLEGRREQFF.

This clone was detected only once. The rearrangement joins TRBV29-1 to TRBJ2-1; D is unresolved. Germline CDR1 reads SQVTM; CDR2 reads ANQGSEA. Trimming left V 5 bases short and J 7 bases short, with 12 bases between. This CDR3 contains 12 residues. The CDR3 DNA reads TGCAGCGTTTCGGATGTCGGTAATGAGCAGTTCTTC. Translating gives CSVSDVGNEQFF.

This chain links TRBV7-6 with TRBJ2-7, with 9 bases fitting TRBD2. The junction had 6 bases not matched to a gene; V was cut back by 0 bases and J by 3 bases. The CDR3 runs to 16 residues. Germline CDR1 reads SGHVS; CDR2 reads FNYEAQ. CDR3 residues: CASSLAGSGRYYEQYF. CDR3 nucleotide sequence: TGTGCCAGCAGCTTAGCGGGCAGCGGGAGGTACTACGAGCAGTACTTC.

This clone was observed a few times. V usage is TRBV28 and J usage is TRBJ2-1; D is possibly TRBD2 (6 bases). The germline V and J ends were trimmed by 3 bases and 3 bases, with 9 bases remaining between them. This CDR3 is built from 14 residues. The V gene's germline CDR1 is MDHEN and CDR2 SYDVKM. The CDR3 sequence: CASSLGGDYNEQFF. The CDR3 bases are TGTGCCAGCAGTTTGGGGGGAGACTACAATGAGCAGTTCTTC. Full variable domain (rest looked up from reference TRBV28 and TRBJ2-1): DVKVTQSSRYLVKRTGEKVFLECVQDMDHENMFWYRQDPGLGLRLIYFSYDVKMKEKGDIPEGYSVSREKKERFSLILESASTNQTSMYLCASSLGGDYNEQFFGPGTRLTVL.

The chain recombines TRBV6-6 with TRBJ2-5; 9 nucleotides match TRBD1. This CDR3 spans 15 amino acids. CDR1 and CDR2 from the germline V gene are MNHNY and SVGAGI (reference sequence). V lost 4 bases and J lost 5; bases outside the gene matches: 8. CDR3 sequence: CASSSGQGRYETQYF. In DNA, the CDR3 is TGTGCCAGCAGTTCGGGACAGGGACGGTATGAGACCCAGTACTTC.

This clone was seen a few times. The chain joins TRBV19 to TRBJ1-1, with D unresolved. Looked up from germline, CDR1 is LNHDA and CDR2 is SQIVND (reference sequence). The CDR3 has 16 residues. V was clipped by 7 bases and J by 0 bases, with 18 bases between them. For the CDR3, the DNA is TGTGCCAGTACCCCCCGCGCCACCTACTTGAACACTGAAGCTTTCTTT. Protein sequence: CASTPRATYLNTEAFF.

The chain combines TRBV28 with TRBJ1-5, with no clear D. Germline CDR1 and CDR2: MDHEN and SYDVKM. Trimming took off 7 bases at V and 1 base at J, with 11 bases between the two ends. The CDR3 contains 14 residues. The chain's CDR3 is CASNKGGSNQPQHF. Written as DNA, the CDR3 is TGTGCCAGCAACAAGGGAGGAAGCAATCAGCCCCAGCATTTT.

This chain connects TRBV6-5 to TRBJ1-5; maybe TRBD1 (5 bases). This CDR3 is built from 15 residues. Trimming removed 3 bases at V and 4 bases at J, with 13 bases between. Looked up from germline, CDR1 is MNHEY and CDR2 is SVGAGI. CDR3 nucleotides: TGTGCCAGCAGTTATGCCATGGGGGAGAATCAGCCCCAGCATTTT. Protein sequence: CASSYAMGENQPQHF.

The sample holds a few counts of this clone. The chain joins TRBV7-9 to TRBJ1-6; D call uncertain. This CDR3 is 15 amino acids long. CDR1 and CDR2 (germline): SEHNR, FQNEAQ (reference sequence). The ends were cut back, 3 bases at V and 9 bases at J, with 15 bases in the middle. The CDR3 here is CASSLVAAIASPLHF. DNA of the CDR3: TGTGCCAGCAGCTTGGTAGCAGCGATAGCTTCACCCCTCCACTTT.

The rearrangement joins TRBV28 to TRBJ2-5; D unclear. V was clipped by 5 bases and J by 1 base, with 14 bases between them. CDR1 and CDR2 (germline): MDHEN, SYDVKM. This CDR3 is built from 15 residues. The CDR3 DNA sequence: TGTGCCAGCAGTCCTCTCACAACAAGCCAAGAGACCCAGTACTTC. This codes for CASSPLTTSQETQYF.

Details on this clone: Only one base separates this from a far larger clonotype, so it likely reflects a read error. In the same sample, other DNA sequences code for this CDR3. The chain is built from TRBV4-2 and TRBJ1-4; 10 bases agree with TRBD1. CDR3 length: 16 residues. The germline gives CDR1 LGHNA, CDR2 YNFKEQ. The J segment lost 8 bases and the V segment lost 3 bases, leaving 9 bases of the junction unmatched. CDR3 sequence (DNA): TGTGCCAGCAGCCAGGGCCAGGGACAGGGGTTCGAAAAACTGTTTTTT. This codes for CASSQGQGQGFEKLFF.

The chain uses TRBV6-5 and TRBJ2-7; D gene ambiguous. Germline V CDR1 and CDR2: MNHEY, SVGAGI. This CDR3 spans 12 amino acids. V was pared by 4 bases and J by 2 bases, with 6 bases between. CDR3 coding DNA: TGTGCCAGCAGTTCCACAACCTACGAGCAGTACTTC. Encoded protein: CASSSTTYEQYF.

This clone was counted between two and nine times. The J gene is TRBJ2-2, the V gene TRBV11-3; D gene uncertain. This CDR3 has 12 residues. Trimming removed 6 bases from V and 8 bases from J, with 10 bases in between. Germline CDR1 and CDR2: SGHNT and YENEEA. The CDR3: CASRYQQGELFF. CDR3 nucleotide sequence: TGTGCCAGCAGGTACCAACAAGGGGAGCTGTTTTTT.

As to this clone: Other nucleotide sequences in the sample specify the same CDR3. The chain is built from TRBV20-1 and TRBJ1-1; no clear D. The CDR3 runs to 10 residues. V lost 2 bases to trimming and J lost 2 bases, with 0 bases between them. From germline, CDR1 is DFQATT and CDR2 SNEGSKA (reference sequence). In nucleotides, the CDR3 is TGCAGTGCTAGAAACACTGAAGCTTTCTTT. This sequence encodes CSARNTEAFF.

The rearrangement uses TRBV2 and TRBJ2-7, with 8 bases fitting TRBD2. J was trimmed by 5 bases and V by 7 bases; bases with no gene match: 7. The CDR3 is 13 residues long. CDR1 is SNHLY and CDR2 is FYNNEI in the germline V gene. CDR3 in amino acids: CASTPIAGNEQYF. CDR3 bases: TGTGCCAGCACCCCCATAGCGGGAAACGAGCAGTACTTC.

This clone was picked up one time. The chain's CDR3 is CASSPEVTASGSPGELFF. As DNA, the CDR3 is TGTGCCAGCTCACCGGAGGTGACGGCTAGCGGGAGTCCCGGGGAGCTGTTTTTT. The J gene is TRBJ2-2, the V gene TRBV18, with TRBD2 matching 10 bases. Germline V gene sequence: CDR1 KGHSH, CDR2 LQKENI. V shed 3 bases, J shed 6 bases, and the junction held 13 bases outside the gene matches. The CDR3 totals 18 residues.

The sample holds many counts of this clone. This chain connects TRBV27 to TRBJ1-5, with 7 bases fitting TRBD1. V lost 6 bases and J lost 2; bases outside the gene matches: 7. The CDR3 totals 15 residues. Germline CDR1 is MNHEY and CDR2 is SMNVEV (reference sequence). CDR3 region: CASRRGQVGNQPQHF. The CDR3 bases are TGTGCCAGCAGAAGAGGACAGGTGGGCAATCAGCCCCAGCATTTT.

The rearrangement links TRBV28 to TRBJ2-7, with 7 positions matching TRBD1. The junction had 14 bases not matched to a gene; V was cut back by 6 bases and J by 3 bases. The CDR3 totals 16 residues. CDR1 is MDHEN, CDR2 SYDVKM, per germline. CDR3 nucleotide sequence: TGTGCCAGCAGCTCACCCCCGAGACAGGGCAACTACGAGCAGTACTTC. Translation gives CASSSPPRQGNYEQYF.

The V gene is TRBV29-1, the J gene TRBJ1-1; TRBD1 is a possible D gene (6 bases). Germline V gene lookup returns CDR1 SQVTM and CDR2 ANQGSEA. Trimming removed 6 bases at V and 6 bases at J, with 11 bases between. The CDR3 totals 11 residues. The DNA for the CDR3 is TGCAGCGTAAGCAGGGGCCCTGAAGCTTTCTTT. Translating gives CSVSRGPEAFF.